This TCR beta chain comes out of a study of blood T cell repertoires in COVID-19. The overall study: Material from acute and convalescent COVID-19 was sourced from the United States, Italy and Spain. The analysed material was cDNA or gDNA that came from T cells, B-cell-depleted T cells, or PBMCs.

The authors' processing: Scientists estimated how many nucleated cells there were by amplifying reference gene primers. Profiling relied on immunoSEQ multiplex PCR, and the TCRdb table lists in-frame clones only, not all of them. Clonal size and the V and J genes are those of that table, whereas D and trimming came from the DNA. The sample lists roughly 240,000 clones; around 86% were seen once. This TCR was recovered from a woman younger than 45 who had recovered from COVID-19. Sequenced: peripheral blood.

CDR3 DNA sequence: TGCGCCAGCAGCCAAGATAGGGGAAGAGATACGCAGTATTTT. This codes for CASSQDRGRDTQYF. This chain connects TRBV4-3 to TRBJ2-3; D possibly corresponds to TRBD1 (5 bases). CDR3 length: 14 amino acids. Trimming pared 0 bases from V and 5 bases from J, leaving 9 bases between. Germline loops: CDR1 LGHNA, CDR2 YSLEER.